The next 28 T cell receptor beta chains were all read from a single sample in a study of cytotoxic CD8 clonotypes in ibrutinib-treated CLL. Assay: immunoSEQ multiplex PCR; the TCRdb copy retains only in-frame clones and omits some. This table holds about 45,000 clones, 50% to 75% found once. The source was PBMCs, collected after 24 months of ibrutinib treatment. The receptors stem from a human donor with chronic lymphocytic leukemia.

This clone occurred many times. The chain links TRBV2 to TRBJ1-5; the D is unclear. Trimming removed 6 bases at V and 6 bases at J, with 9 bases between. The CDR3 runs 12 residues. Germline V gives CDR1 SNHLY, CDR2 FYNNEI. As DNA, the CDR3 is TGTGCCAGCAGGGGATCAATTCAGCCCCAGCATTTT. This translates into CASRGSIQPQHF.

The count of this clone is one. The CDR3 protein is CASSYSTGRGKETQYF. The DNA for the CDR3 is TGTGCCAGCAGTTACTCGACGGGTCGCGGTAAAGAGACCCAGTACTTC. The rearrangement links TRBV6-5 to TRBJ2-5; D unresolved. Germline-derived CDR1 and CDR2 are MNHEY and SVGAGI. V lost 0 bases, J lost 3 bases, and 14 bases lay in between. This CDR3 contains 16 residues.

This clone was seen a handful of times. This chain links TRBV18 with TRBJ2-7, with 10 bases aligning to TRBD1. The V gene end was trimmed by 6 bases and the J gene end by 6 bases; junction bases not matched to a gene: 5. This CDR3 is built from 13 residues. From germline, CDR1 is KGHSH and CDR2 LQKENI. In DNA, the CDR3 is TGTGCCAGCTCCCGACAGGGGGCTGGCGAGCAGTACTTC. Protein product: CASSRQGAGEQYF.

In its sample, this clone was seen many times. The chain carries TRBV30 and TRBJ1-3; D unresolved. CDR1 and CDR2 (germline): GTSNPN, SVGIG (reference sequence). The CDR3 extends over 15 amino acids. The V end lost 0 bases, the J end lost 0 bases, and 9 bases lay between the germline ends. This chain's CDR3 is CAWSVRAGSGNTIYF. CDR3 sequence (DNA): TGTGCCTGGAGTGTACGCGCAGGCTCTGGAAACACCATATATTTT.

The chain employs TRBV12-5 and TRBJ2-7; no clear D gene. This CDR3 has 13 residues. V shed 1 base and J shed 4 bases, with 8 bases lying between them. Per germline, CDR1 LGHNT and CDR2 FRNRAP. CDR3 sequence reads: CASGLEGTYEQYF. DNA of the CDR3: TGTGCTAGTGGTTTGGAAGGAACATACGAGCAGTACTTC.

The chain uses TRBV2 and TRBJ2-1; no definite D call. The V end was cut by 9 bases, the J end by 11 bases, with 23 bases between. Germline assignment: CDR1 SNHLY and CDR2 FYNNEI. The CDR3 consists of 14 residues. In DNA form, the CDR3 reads TGTGCCAGTTACTTGGATGCCCCTGGGTCTAAGCAGTTCTTC. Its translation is CASYLDAPGSKQFF.

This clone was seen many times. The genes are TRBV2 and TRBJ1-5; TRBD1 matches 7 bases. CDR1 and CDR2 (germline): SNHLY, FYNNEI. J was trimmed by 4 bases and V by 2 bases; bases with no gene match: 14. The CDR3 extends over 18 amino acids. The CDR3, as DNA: TGTGCCAGCAGTGAACCAATATTGGTCCGGGACAGTAATCAGCCCCAGCATTTT. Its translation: CASSEPILVRDSNQPQHF.

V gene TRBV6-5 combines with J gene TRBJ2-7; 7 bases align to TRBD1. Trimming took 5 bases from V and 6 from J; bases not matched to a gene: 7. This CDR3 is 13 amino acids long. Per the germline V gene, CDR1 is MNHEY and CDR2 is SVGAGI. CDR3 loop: CASSHPGTAEQYF. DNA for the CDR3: TGTGCCAGCAGTCACCCCGGGACAGCCGAGCAGTACTTC.

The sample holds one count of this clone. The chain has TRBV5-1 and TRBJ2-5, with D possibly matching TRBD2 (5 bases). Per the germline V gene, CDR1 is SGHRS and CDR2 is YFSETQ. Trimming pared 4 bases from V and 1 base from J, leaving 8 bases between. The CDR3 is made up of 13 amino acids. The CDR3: CASSPRGQETQYF. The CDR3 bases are TGCGCCAGCAGCCCCCGGGGCCAAGAGACCCAGTACTTC.

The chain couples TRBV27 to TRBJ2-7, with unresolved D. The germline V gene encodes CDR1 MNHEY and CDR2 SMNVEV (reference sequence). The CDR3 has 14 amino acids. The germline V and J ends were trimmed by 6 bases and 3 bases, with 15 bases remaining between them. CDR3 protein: CASSLSGPNYEQYF. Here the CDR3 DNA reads TGTGCCAGCAGCCTTAGTGGACCCAACTACGAGCAGTACTTC.

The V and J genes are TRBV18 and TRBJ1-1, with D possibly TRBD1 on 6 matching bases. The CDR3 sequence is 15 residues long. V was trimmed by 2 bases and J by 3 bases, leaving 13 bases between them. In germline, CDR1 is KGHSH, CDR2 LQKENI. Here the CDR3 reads CASSPRSGEYTEAFF. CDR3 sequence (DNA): TGTGCCAGCTCACCAAGGTCAGGGGAATACACTGAAGCTTTCTTT.

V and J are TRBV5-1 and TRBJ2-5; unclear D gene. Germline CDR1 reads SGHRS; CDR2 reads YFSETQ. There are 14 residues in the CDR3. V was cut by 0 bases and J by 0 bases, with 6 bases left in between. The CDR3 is CASSLEGYQETQYF. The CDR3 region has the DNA TGCGCCAGCAGCTTGGAGGGTTACCAAGAGACCCAGTACTTC.

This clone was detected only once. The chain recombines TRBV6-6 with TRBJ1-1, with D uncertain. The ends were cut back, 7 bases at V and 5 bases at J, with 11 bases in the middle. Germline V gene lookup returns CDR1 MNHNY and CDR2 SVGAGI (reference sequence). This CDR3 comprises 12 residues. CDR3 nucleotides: TGTGCCAGCACTCTTGGCCAGACTGAAGCTTTCTTT. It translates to CASTLGQTEAFF.

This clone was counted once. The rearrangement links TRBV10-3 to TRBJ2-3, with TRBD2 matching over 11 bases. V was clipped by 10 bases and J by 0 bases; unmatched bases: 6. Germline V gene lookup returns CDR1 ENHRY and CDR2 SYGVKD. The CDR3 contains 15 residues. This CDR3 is CASLAGGLSTDTQYF. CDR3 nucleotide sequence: TGTGCCAGCTTAGCGGGAGGGCTTAGCACAGATACGCAGTATTTT.

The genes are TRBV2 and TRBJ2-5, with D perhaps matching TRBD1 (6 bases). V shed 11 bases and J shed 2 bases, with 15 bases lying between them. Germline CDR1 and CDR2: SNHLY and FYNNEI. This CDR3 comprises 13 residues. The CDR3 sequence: CAARGQPQETQYF. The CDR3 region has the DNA TGTGCCGCGAGAGGACAGCCGCAAGAGACCCAGTACTTC.

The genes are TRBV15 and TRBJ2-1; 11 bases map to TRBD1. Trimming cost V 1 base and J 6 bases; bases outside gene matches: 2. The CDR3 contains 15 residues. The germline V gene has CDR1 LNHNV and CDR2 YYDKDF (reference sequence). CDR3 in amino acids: CATSRGGTGGNEQFF. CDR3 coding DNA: TGTGCCACCAGCAGAGGAGGGACAGGGGGCAATGAGCAGTTCTTC.

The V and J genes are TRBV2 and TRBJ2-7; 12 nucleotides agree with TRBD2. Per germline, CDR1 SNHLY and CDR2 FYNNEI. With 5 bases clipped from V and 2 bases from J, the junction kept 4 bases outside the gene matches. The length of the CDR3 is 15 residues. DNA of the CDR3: TGTGCCAGCAGTTCTCTAGCGGGGGGGCCCTACGAGCAGTACTTC. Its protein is CASSSLAGGPYEQYF.

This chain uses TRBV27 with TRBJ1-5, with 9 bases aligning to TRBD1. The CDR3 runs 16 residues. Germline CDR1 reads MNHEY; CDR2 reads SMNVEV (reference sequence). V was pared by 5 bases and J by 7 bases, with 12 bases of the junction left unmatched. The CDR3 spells CASSPRTGEGWQPQHF. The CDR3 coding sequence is TGTGCCAGCAGTCCCCGGACAGGGGAGGGTTGGCAGCCCCAGCATTTT.

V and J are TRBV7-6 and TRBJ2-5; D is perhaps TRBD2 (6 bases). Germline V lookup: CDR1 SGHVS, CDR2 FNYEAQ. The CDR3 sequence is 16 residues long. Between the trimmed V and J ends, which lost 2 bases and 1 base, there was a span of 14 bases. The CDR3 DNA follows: TGTGCCAGCAGCTTAACCCCAGGCGGGATCCAAGAGACCCAGTACTTC. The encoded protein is CASSLTPGGIQETQYF.

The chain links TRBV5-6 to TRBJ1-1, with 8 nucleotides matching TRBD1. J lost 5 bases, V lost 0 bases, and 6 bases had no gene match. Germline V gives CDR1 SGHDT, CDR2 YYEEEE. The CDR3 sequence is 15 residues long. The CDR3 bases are TGTGCCAGCAGCTTGGGACAGGGGAGGTGGACTGAAGCTTTCTTT. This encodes CASSLGQGRWTEAFF.

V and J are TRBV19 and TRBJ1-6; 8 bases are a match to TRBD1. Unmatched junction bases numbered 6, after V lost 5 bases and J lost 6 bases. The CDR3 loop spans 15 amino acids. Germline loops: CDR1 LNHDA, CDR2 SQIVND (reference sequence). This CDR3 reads CASSRGQVGNSPLHF. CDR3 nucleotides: TGTGCCAGTAGTCGGGGACAGGTCGGTAATTCACCCCTCCACTTT.

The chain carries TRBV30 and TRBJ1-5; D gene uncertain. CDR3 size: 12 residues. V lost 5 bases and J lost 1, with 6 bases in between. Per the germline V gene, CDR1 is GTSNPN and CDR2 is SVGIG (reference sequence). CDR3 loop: CAWSGSNQPQHF. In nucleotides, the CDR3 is TGTGCCTGGTCTGGCAGCAATCAGCCCCAGCATTTT.

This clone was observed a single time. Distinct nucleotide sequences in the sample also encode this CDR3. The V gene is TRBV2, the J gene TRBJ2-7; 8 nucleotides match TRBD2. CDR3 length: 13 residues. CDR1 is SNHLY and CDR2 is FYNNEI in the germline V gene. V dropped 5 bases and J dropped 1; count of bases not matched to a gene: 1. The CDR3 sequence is CASSRGGSYEQYF. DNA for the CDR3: TGTGCCAGCAGTCGGGGGGGATCCTACGAGCAGTACTTC. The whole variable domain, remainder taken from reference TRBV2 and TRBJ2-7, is EPEVTQTPSHQVTQMGQEVILRCVPISNHLYFYWYRQILGQKVEFLVSFYNNEISEKSEIFDDQFSVERPDGSNFTLKIRSTKLEDSAMYFCASSRGGSYEQYFGPGTRLTVT.

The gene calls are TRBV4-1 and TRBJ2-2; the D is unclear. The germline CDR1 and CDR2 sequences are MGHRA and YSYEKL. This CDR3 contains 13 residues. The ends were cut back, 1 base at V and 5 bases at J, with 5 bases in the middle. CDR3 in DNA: TGCGCCAGCAGCCAAGCGGGTACCGGGGAGCTGTTTTTT. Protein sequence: CASSQAGTGELFF.

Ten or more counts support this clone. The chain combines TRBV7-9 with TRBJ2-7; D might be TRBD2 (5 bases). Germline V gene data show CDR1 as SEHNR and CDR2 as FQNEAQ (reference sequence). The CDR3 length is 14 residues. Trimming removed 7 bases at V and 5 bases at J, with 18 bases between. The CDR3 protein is CASTSWETGDEQYF. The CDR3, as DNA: TGTGCCAGCACCTCCTGGGAGACCGGGGACGAGCAGTACTTC.

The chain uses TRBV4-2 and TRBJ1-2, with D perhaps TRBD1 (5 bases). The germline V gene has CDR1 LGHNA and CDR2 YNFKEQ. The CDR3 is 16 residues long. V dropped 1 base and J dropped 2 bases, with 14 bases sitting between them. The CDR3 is CASSQGGGQLNYGYTF. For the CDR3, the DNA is TGTGCCAGCAGCCAAGGGGGCGGGCAGCTCAACTATGGCTACACCTTC.

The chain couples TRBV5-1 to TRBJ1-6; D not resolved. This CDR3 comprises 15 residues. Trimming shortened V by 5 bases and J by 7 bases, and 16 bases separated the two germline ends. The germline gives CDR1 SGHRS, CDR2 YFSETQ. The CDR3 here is CASRLDPFGNSPLHF. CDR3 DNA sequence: TGCGCCAGCAGATTAGACCCCTTCGGGAATTCACCCCTCCACTTT.

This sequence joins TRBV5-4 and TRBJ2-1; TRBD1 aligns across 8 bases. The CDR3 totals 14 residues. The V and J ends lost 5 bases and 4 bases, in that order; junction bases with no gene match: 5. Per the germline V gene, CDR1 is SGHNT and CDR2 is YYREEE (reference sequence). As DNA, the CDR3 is TGTGCCAGCAGACGCCGGGACAGGTACAATGAGCAGTTCTTC. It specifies CASRRRDRYNEQFF.